The 19 T cell receptor beta chains below were found in one sample sequenced in a study of cytomegalovirus exposure and HLA in healthy donors. The PCR contained 60 Vbeta and 13 Jbeta primers. Sequencing used immunoSEQ multiplex PCR; TCRdb keeps in-frame clones, though not all of them. This repertoire shows about 90,000 clones, about 66% found once; its top ten account for about 22%. Sequencing was carried out using PBMCs. The origin of the receptors is a woman in her fifties or sixties in good health and CMV-seropositive.

V usage is TRBV9 and J usage is TRBJ2-3; D might be TRBD2 (5 bases). Trimming cost V 0 bases and J 2 bases, with 16 bases left between them. CDR1 SGDLS and CDR2 YYNGEE come from the germline V gene. This CDR3 is built from 17 residues. CDR3 sequence: CASSVAVGAGDTDTQYF. Written as DNA, the CDR3 is TGTGCCAGCAGCGTAGCTGTCGGCGCCGGGGACACAGATACGCAGTATTTT.

This chain uses TRBV7-2 with TRBJ2-7; TRBD1 might be the D (7 bases). Trimming stripped 1 base from V and 2 bases from J, with 12 bases between. The CDR3 is 15 residues long. Germline values: CDR1 SGHTA, CDR2 FQGNSA. The CDR3 DNA is TGTGCCAGCAGCTTAGTGGCAGGGGGGACCTACGAGCAGTACTTC. Protein: CASSLVAGGTYEQYF.

The rearrangement uses TRBV29-1 and TRBJ2-2; 13 bases are a match to TRBD2. CDR3 length: 16 residues. CDR1 SQVTM and CDR2 ANQGSEA come from the germline V gene. J gave up 8 bases and V 6 bases, and 12 bases lay outside the gene matches. CDR3 in amino acids: CSVRGTSGVEGGELFF. The CDR3 nucleotides read TGCAGCGTCAGGGGGACTAGCGGGGTTGAAGGAGGGGAGCTGTTTTTT.

The chain has TRBV19 and TRBJ2-7, with 7 bases aligning to TRBD1. Looked up from germline, CDR1 is LNHDA and CDR2 is SQIVND (reference sequence). There are 15 residues in the CDR3. V lost 1 base, J lost 3 bases, and 6 bases stayed unmatched. CDR3 region: CASSIAGQLLYEQYF. The CDR3 DNA follows: TGTGCCAGTAGTATAGCGGGACAGCTTCTCTACGAGCAGTACTTC.

V and J are TRBV14 and TRBJ2-5; D is possibly TRBD2 (5 bases). The CDR3 has 15 amino acids. Deletions cut 0 bases from V and 4 bases from J, with 12 bases between. The germline CDR1 and CDR2 sequences are SGHDN and FVKESK. The CDR3 is CASSQDRSSRETQYF. CDR3 in DNA: TGTGCCAGCAGCCAAGATAGGTCTAGCAGAGAGACCCAGTACTTC.

This clone showed up just once. V usage is TRBV4-1 and J usage is TRBJ2-2; maybe TRBD1 (6 bases). The CDR3 is made up of 15 amino acids. The V gene lost 0 bases and the J gene lost 5 bases, with 10 bases spanning the gap. The germline V gene encodes CDR1 MGHRA and CDR2 YSYEKL. In DNA form, the CDR3 reads TGCGCCAGCAGCCAAGAATCCAGGGGTACCGGGGAGCTGTTTTTT. As protein: CASSQESRGTGELFF.

V usage is TRBV12-2 and J usage is TRBJ1-2. TRBV12-2 is noted as a pseudogene. The length of the CDR3 is 15 residues. As DNA, the CDR3 is TGTGCAAGTCGCTTAGCGGAGGGAGGGAACTATGGCTACACCTTC. Translating it yields CASRLAEGGNYGYTF.

This chain connects TRBV28 to TRBJ2-1; TRBD2 matches 8 bases. The germline CDR1 and CDR2 sequences are MDHEN and SYDVKM. J was trimmed by 8 bases and V by 6 bases; bases with no gene match: 12. This CDR3 is 15 amino acids long. The CDR3 nucleotides are TGTGCCAGCAGCCCGCCGGGACTAGGGGTGCATGAGCAGTTCTTC. This gives the protein CASSPPGLGVHEQFF.

The chain uses TRBV14 and TRBJ1-5, with TRBD1 identical over 7 bases. CDR1 is SGHDN, CDR2 FVKESK, per germline. CDR3 length equals 13 residues. With V trimmed by 4 bases and J by 7 bases, 4 bases remained unmatched. The DNA of the CDR3 is TGTGCCAGCAGCCCAACAGGGGAGCAGCCCCAGCATTTT. It encodes CASSPTGEQPQHF.

The table lists this clone with a few counts. The chain links TRBV19 to TRBJ2-3; D is possibly TRBD1 (5 bases). There are 14 residues in the CDR3. The V gene lost 5 bases and the J gene lost 2 bases, with 11 bases spanning the gap. CDR1 LNHDA and CDR2 SQIVND come from the germline V gene (reference sequence). The CDR3 region has the DNA TGTGCCAGTAGTCGACAGCCCTTCACAGATACGCAGTATTTT. It is translated as CASSRQPFTDTQYF.

The V call is TRBV5-1, the J call TRBJ2-3; 8 bases fit TRBD2. The CDR3 runs 17 residues. Losses at the gene ends were 0 bases for V and 3 bases for J; bases not matched to a gene: 9. The germline V gene has CDR1 SGHRS and CDR2 YFSETQ. This CDR3 is CASSLEISGAATDTQYF. CDR3 sequence (DNA): TGCGCCAGCAGCTTGGAGATTAGCGGGGCCGCGACAGATACGCAGTATTTT.

The chain links TRBV5-1 to TRBJ2-3; a weak D match, TRBD2 (5 bases). This CDR3 comprises 14 residues. Deletions cut 3 bases from V and 4 bases from J, with 12 bases between. Germline V lookup: CDR1 SGHRS, CDR2 YFSETQ. The CDR3 sequence: CASSWSPGADTQYF. Here the CDR3 DNA reads TGCGCCAGCAGCTGGTCACCCGGGGCAGATACGCAGTATTTT.

The chain has TRBV5-1 and TRBJ1-6; D unresolved. The CDR3 is made up of 15 amino acids. Germline CDR1 is SGHRS and CDR2 is YFSETQ. V was trimmed by 0 bases and J by 7 bases, leaving 11 bases between them. This CDR3 is CASSLGVTGNSPLHF. Written as DNA, the CDR3 is TGCGCCAGCAGCTTGGGCGTGACCGGGAATTCACCCCTCCACTTT.

A remark on this clone: Sequence at one end of the junction differs from germline and may be a read error. The chain combines TRBV7-9 with TRBJ2-7; the match to TRBD2 covers 9 bases. Germline V gene lookup returns CDR1 SEHNR and CDR2 FQNEAQ (reference sequence). The CDR3 totals 18 residues. CDR3 region: CSSSLVLMRAGGNYEQYF. Here the CDR3 DNA reads TGTTCCAGCAGCTTAGTATTAATGCGGGCGGGGGGGAACTACGAGCAGTACTTC.

The V gene is TRBV7-8, the J gene TRBJ2-5; 9 bases match TRBD1. V trimming: 3 bases; J trimming: 3 bases; junction bases outside the gene matches: 5. Germline CDR1 is SGHVS and CDR2 is FQNEAQ. There are 15 residues in the CDR3. Written as DNA, the CDR3 is TGTGCCAGCAGCTTGGACAGGGGAAGTGAAGAGACCCAGTACTTC. It translates to CASSLDRGSEETQYF.

This clone has just a few counts. V usage is TRBV5-1 and J usage is TRBJ1-4, with a possible D match to TRBD1 (5 bases). The CDR3 sequence is 15 residues long. Germline assignment: CDR1 SGHRS and CDR2 YFSETQ. Trimming left V 3 bases short and J 7 bases short, with 16 bases between. CDR3 in amino acids: CASSWSGNGGEKLFF. CDR3 DNA: TGCGCCAGCAGCTGGTCCGGGAACGGGGGTGAAAAACTGTTTTTT.

This chain uses TRBV5-6 with TRBJ2-5; 7 nucleotides match TRBD2. The end of the DNA fits TRBJ2-7 better, so the J call may be wrong. Per germline, CDR1 SGHDT and CDR2 YYEEEE. The CDR3 runs to 15 residues. The CDR3 nucleotides read TGTGCCAGCAGCTCCGGGGGAGGGGCCCCCTACGAGCAGTACTTC. It codes for CASSSGGGAPYEQYF.

This clone showed up many times. The V gene is TRBV5-6, the J gene TRBJ1-1, with D hard to call. This CDR3 contains 13 residues. V lost 4 bases, J lost 4 bases, and 11 bases lay in between. Per the germline V gene, CDR1 is SGHDT and CDR2 is YYEEEE. DNA for the CDR3: TGTGCCAGCAGCCCTAGCAGCGGCACTGAAGCTTTCTTT. Amino acid sequence: CASSPSSGTEAFF. The full variable domain, its missing parts supplied by reference TRBV5-6 and TRBJ1-1, is DAGVTQSPTHLIKTRGQQVTLRCSPKSGHDTVSWYQQALGQGPQFIFQYYEEEERQRGNFPDRFSGHQFPNYSSELNVNALLLGDSALYLCASSPSSGTEAFFGQGTRLTVV.

The rearrangement joins TRBV25-1 to TRBJ1-4, with 9 bases lining up with TRBD1. There are 16 residues in the CDR3. The germline V gene encodes CDR1 MGHDK and CDR2 SYGVNS. V was clipped by 6 bases and J by 8 bases; unmatched bases: 13. The CDR3 spells CASSLRPGQGEEKLFF. CDR3 sequence (DNA): TGTGCCAGCAGCTTACGCCCGGGACAGGGAGAGGAAAAACTGTTTTTT.